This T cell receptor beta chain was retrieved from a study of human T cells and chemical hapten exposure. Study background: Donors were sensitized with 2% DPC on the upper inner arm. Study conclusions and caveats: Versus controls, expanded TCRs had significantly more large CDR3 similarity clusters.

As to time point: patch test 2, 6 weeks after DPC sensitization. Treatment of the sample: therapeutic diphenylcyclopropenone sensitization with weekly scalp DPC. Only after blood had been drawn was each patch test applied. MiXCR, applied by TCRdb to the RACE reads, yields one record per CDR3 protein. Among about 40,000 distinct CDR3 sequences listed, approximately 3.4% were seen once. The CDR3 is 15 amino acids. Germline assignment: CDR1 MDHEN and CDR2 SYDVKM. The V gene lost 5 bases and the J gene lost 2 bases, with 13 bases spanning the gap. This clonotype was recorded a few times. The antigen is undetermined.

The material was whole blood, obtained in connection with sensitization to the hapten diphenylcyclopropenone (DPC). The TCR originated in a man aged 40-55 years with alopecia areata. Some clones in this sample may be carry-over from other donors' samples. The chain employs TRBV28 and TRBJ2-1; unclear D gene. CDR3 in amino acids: CASSGVELPYNEQFF. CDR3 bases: TGTGCCAGCAGTGGGGTAGAACTACCCTACAATGAGCAGTTCTTC.